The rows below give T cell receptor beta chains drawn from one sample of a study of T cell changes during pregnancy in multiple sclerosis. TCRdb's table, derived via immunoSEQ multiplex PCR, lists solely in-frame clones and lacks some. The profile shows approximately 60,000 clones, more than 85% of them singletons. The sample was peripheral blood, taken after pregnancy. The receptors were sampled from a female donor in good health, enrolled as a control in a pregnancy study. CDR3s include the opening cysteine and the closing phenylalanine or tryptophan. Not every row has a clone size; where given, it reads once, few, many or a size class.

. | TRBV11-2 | CASSLIRGGGNEQFF
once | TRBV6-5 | CASSYFSGLGGYEQFF
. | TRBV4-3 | CASSQAFTGSSGANVLTF
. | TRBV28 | CASSLDFDYGYTF
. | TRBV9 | CASSPSIVNQETQYF
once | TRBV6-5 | CASKGQGAYNEQFF
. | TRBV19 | CASSIGPYNEQFF
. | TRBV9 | CASSAGGTDTQYF
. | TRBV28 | CASSLGVSGSDEQFF
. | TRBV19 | CASSLTISGANVLTF
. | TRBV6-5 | CASSYRRGGNEQYF
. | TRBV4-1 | CASSQPMRAGGETQYF
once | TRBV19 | CATGGLAGVLYNEQFF
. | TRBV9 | CASSPQRGRSTDTQYF
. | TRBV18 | CASSPTGADTEAFF
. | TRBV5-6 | CASRGGLTTNTGELFF
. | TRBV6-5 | CASTLTGAGYTF
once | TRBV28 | CASSPSDRDLKKLFF
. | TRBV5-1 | CASSLGFSEYNEQFF
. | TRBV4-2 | CASSQGGAGGYTF
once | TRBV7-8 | CASSLGQGSYNEQFF
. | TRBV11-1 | CASSLEGNDYGYTF
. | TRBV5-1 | CASSPRGRNTEAFF
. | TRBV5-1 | CASSLELERNDEQFF
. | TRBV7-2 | CASSLEPAGGAYEQYF
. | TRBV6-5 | CASSYSGRVETQYF
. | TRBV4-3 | CASSRTGISYGYTF
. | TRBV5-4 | CASSLDTTTGTGGYRMQFF
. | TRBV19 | CASSWARASNQPQHF
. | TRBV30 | CAWSVRGGSNQPQHF
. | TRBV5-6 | CASSLDRGGYGYTF
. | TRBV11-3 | CASSNRDWAEDTQYF
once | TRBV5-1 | CASSLASRRNTGELFF
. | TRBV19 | CASSVTGQVNYGYTF
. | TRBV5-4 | CATQSGGLTPYEQYF
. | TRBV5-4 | CASSPSLARVDNEQFF
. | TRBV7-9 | CASSAKGAAGNTEAFF
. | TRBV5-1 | CASSPPGLAGGLHNEQFF
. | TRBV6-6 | CASSYLEGGAFF
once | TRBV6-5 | CASSYDRGPSELFF
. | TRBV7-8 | CASSFQGSNYGYTF
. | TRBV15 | CATSGNPGLAGGSTDTQYF
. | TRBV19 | CASSMVGSREQYF
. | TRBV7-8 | CASSLDNLAGARTQYF
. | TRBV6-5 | CASSYGGNSGNTIYF
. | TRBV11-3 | CASSRRRDPSSYEQYF
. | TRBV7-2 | CASSFGGSYNEQFF
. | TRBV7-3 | CASRTRDTDTQYF
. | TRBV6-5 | CASSLDREDGYTF
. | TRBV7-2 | CASTSRTPNYGYTF